A single count supports the clone carrying this T cell receptor (beta chain). The immunoSEQ assay was v3. Here immunoSEQ multiplex PCR was the method, and the copy in TCRdb shows in-frame clones only, minus some. Among more than 9,500 clones listed, over 70% were seen once. Time point indicated: pre-treatment sample, taken before nivolumab and TIL therapy. Adults with stage 4 NSCLC were enrolled in a phase I trial. The data were taken from a study of TIL therapy for anti-PD-1-resistant metastatic lung cancer. Study information: By whole-exome sequencing, median non-synonymous tumor mutation burden was approximately 1.4 mutations per megabase.

V lost 0 bases and J 2 bases, leaving 10 bases between the germline ends. CDR1 is LGHNA, CDR2 YSLEER, per germline. The CDR3 runs to 15 residues. The specimen was blood, collected at baseline. The receptor's source is a person between 25 and 80 years old with non-small cell lung cancer. The gene calls are TRBV4-3 and TRBJ2-5; D is ambiguous. The chain's CDR3 is CASSQDFTSQETQYF. DNA of the CDR3: TGCGCCAGCAGCCAAGACTTTACAAGTCAAGAGACCCAGTACTTC.